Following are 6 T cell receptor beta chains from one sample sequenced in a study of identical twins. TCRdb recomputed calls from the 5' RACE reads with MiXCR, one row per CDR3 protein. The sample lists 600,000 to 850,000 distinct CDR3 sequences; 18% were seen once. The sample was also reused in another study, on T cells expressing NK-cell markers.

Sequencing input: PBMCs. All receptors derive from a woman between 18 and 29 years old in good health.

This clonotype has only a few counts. Written as DNA, the CDR3 is TGTGCTAGTGGTTTGGGGGACACCGGGGAGCTGTTTTTT. Protein sequence: CASGLGDTGELFF. The J gene is TRBJ2-2, the V gene TRBV12-5; D unresolved. CDR3 size: 13 residues. Germline values: CDR1 LGHNT, CDR2 FRNRAP. Trimming left V 1 base short and J 3 bases short, with 3 bases between.

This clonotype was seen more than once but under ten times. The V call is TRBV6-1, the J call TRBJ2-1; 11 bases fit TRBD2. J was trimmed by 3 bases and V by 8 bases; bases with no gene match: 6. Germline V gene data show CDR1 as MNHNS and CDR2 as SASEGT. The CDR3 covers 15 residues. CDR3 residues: CASLRLAGFYNEQFF. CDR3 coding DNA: TGTGCCAGCTTACGACTAGCGGGGTTCTACAATGAGCAGTTCTTC.

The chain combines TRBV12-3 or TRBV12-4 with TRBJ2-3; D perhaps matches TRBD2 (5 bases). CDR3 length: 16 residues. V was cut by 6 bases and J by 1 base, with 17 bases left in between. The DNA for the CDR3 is TGTGCCAGCAGGAGTTATATGAGGGCTGGCACAGATACGCAGTATTTT. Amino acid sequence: CASRSYMRAGTDTQYF.

CDR3 sequence reads: CSARDLGQGTDTQYF. The CDR3 DNA is TGCAGTGCTAGAGACCTGGGACAGGGCACAGATACGCAGTATTTT. This sequence joins TRBV20-1 and TRBJ2-3; 8 bases are shared with TRBD1. The V gene end was trimmed by 0 bases and the J gene end by 1 base; junction bases not matched to a gene: 3. Germline CDR1 is DFQATT and CDR2 is SNEGSKA (reference sequence). This CDR3 is built from 15 residues.

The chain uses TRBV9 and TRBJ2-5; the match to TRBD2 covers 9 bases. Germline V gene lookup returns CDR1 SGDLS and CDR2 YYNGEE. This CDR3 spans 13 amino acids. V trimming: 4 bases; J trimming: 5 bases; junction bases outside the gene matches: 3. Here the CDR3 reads CASSISGSETQYF. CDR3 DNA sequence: TGTGCCAGCAGCATTAGCGGGAGTGAGACCCAGTACTTC.

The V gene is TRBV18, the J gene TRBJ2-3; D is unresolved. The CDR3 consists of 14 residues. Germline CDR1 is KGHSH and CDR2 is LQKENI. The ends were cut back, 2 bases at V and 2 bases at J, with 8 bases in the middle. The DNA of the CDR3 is TGTGCCAGCTCACCAGGAACAGTCACAGATACGCAGTATTTT. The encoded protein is CASSPGTVTDTQYF.